This TCR beta chain came from a study of blood T cell repertoires in COVID-19. Cohorts were based on clinical histories the participants reported. Recovered status applied to Cohort 3 donors who had two consecutive negative PCRs. It also applied to those with clearance or with symptom resolution. How the authors handled the data: Using reference gene primer amplification, nucleated cell counts were estimated. Profiling relied on immunoSEQ multiplex PCR, and the TCRdb table lists in-frame clones only, not all of them. The D gene and trimming were derived from the DNA, and the V and J assignments and clone size from that table. The repertoire consists of 320,000 or so clones, with more than 85% occurring once and the leading ten covering roughly 1%. CDR3 length equals 14 residues. Germline V lookup: CDR1 KGHSH, CDR2 LQKENI. V lost 4 bases, J lost 5 bases, and 4 bases stayed unmatched.

The sequenced sample consisted of PBMCs or T cells enriched from blood (not recorded which). V and J are TRBV18 and TRBJ1-4; 7 bases are a match to TRBD1. The sequence derives from a woman in her twenties or thirties who had recovered from COVID-19. CDR3 coding DNA: TGTGCCAGCTCACTGGGACAGCGGAATGAAAAACTGTTTTTT. This encodes CASSLGQRNEKLFF.